These 29 T cell receptor beta chains were sequenced from one sample in a study of regulatory T cells in long-lasting Graves disease. The sample's time point: newly diagnosed GD, antithyroid drugs for less than 3 months. Following extraction of RNA from PBMCs, that RNA was used to make the TCR library. Building of the TCR beta libraries involved iRepertoire HTBI primers and Arm-PCR of CDR3 regions. TCRdb redid the calling of the multiplex PCR reads with MiXCR, one entry per CDR3 protein. Of 550,000 to 650,000 distinct CDR3 sequences listed, 16% are singletons. These data were also filed under a second study, of T cells in Graves' hyperthyroidism and ophthalmopathy.

The sequencing used peripheral blood mononuclear cells (PBMCs), collected at new diagnosis, from a patient treated with antithyroid drugs. Every receptor here comes from a man younger than 30 with Graves disease.

This clonotype has more than one count but fewer than ten. This chain joins TRBV13 and TRBJ2-3; D may match TRBD1 or TRBD2 (5 bases each). Looked up from germline, CDR1 is PRHDT and CDR2 is FYEKMQ (reference sequence). The CDR3 length is 15 residues. V was trimmed by 5 bases and J by 4 bases, leaving 16 bases between them. CDR3 protein: CASSLPGPRADTQYF. The CDR3, as DNA: TGTGCCAGCAGCCTCCCGGGACCCCGGGCAGATACGCAGTATTTT.

This clonotype was seen repeatedly, ten times or more. This chain links TRBV27 with TRBJ1-5; tentative D call: TRBD1 (5 bases). The CDR3 spans 15 residues. Trimming removed 5 bases from V and 5 bases from J, with 16 bases in between. The V gene's germline CDR1 is MNHEY and CDR2 SMNVEV (reference sequence). This CDR3 is CASSERWGSHQPQHF. Written as DNA, the CDR3 is TGTGCCAGCAGTGAACGATGGGGGTCGCATCAGCCCCAGCATTTT.

V usage is TRBV27 and J usage is TRBJ2-2; D may be TRBD1 (5 bases). This CDR3 spans 15 amino acids. V was cut by 0 bases and J by 4 bases, with 9 bases left in between. In germline, CDR1 is MNHEY, CDR2 SMNVEV (reference sequence). For the CDR3, the DNA is TGTGCCAGCAGTTTATCCAGGGCGGTCACCGGGGAGCTGTTTTTT. As protein: CASSLSRAVTGELFF.

Many counts were recorded for this clonotype. This chain links TRBV6-1 with TRBJ1-1, with 9 bases aligning to TRBD1. J lost 11 bases, V lost 2 bases, and 12 bases had no gene match. Germline V gene data show CDR1 as MNHNS and CDR2 as SASEGT. The CDR3 contains 15 residues. The CDR3 DNA reads TGTGCCAGCAGTGAATCTTGGACAGGGGCGTGGGGTGCTTTCTTT. Translating gives CASSESWTGAWGAFF.

This clonotype was counted many times. In nucleotides, the CDR3 is TGCGCCAGCAGGGACCCTATGGGGGGAGATACGCAGTATTTT. It is translated as CASRDPMGGDTQYF. The V gene is TRBV5-1, the J gene TRBJ2-3; maybe TRBD2 (6 bases). Germline loops: CDR1 SGHRS, CDR2 YFSETQ. V was shortened by 5 bases and J by 5 bases, with 15 bases between the two germline ends. This CDR3 region has 14 residues.

This clonotype was observed at least ten times. This chain joins TRBV4-1 and TRBJ2-3; 8 nucleotides agree with TRBD1. V trimming: 2 bases; J trimming: 7 bases; junction bases outside the gene matches: 11. Germline loops: CDR1 MGHRA, CDR2 YSYEKL. This CDR3 is built from 16 residues. The chain's CDR3 is CASSQHRDRLRNTQYF. The CDR3 nucleotides read TGCGCCAGCAGCCAACACCGGGACAGGCTTAGGAATACGCAGTATTTT.

The rearrangement joins TRBV6-2 or TRBV6-3 to TRBJ1-1; 8 positions agree with TRBD1. CDR3 size: 15 residues. V dropped 0 bases and J dropped 4; count of bases not matched to a gene: 4. The germline V gene encodes CDR1 MNHEY and CDR2 SVGEGT. DNA of the CDR3: TGTGCCAGCAGTTACTCGAGCAGGGGGCCCACTGAAGCTTTCTTT. Protein sequence: CASSYSSRGPTEAFF.

This clonotype was counted many times. The V and J genes are TRBV12-3 or TRBV12-4 and TRBJ1-2; TRBD1 might be the D (6 bases). V dropped 3 bases and J dropped 0 bases, with 17 bases sitting between them. This CDR3 is built from 17 residues. CDR3 sequence reads: CASSLSTGANPNYGYTF. In DNA, the CDR3 is TGTGCCAGCAGTTTGTCGACAGGAGCGAATCCTAACTATGGCTACACCTTC.

In its sample, this clonotype was seen a few times. A junction boundary mismatches the germline segment, possibly from a read error. V is TRBV7-2 and J is TRBJ1-1; TRBD1 might be the D (6 bases). Germline loops: CDR1 SGHTA, CDR2 FQGNSA. This CDR3 is 16 amino acids long. The CDR3 is CASSLEGGLGRTEALF. For the CDR3, the DNA is TGTGCCAGCAGCTTAGAAGGGGGATTGGGGCGCACTGAAGCTCTCTTT. Filled out from reference TRBV7-2 and TRBJ1-1, the complete variable domain reads GAGVSQSPSNKVTEKGKDVELRCDPISGHTALYWYRQSLGQGLEFLIYFQGNSAPDKSGLPSDRFSAERTGGSVSTLTIQRTQQEDSAVYLCASSLEGGLGRTEALFGQGTRLTVV.

As regards this clonotype: An end of the junction differs from the germline gene, which may be a read error. CDR3 loop: CSATRDSQNIQCF. The CDR3 nucleotides read TGCAGTGCTACACGGGACAGTCAAAACATTCAGTGCTTC. This chain joins TRBV20-1 and TRBJ2-4; TRBD1 matches at 7 bases. This CDR3 comprises 13 residues. Germline lookup yields CDR1 DFQATT and CDR2 SNEGSKA (reference sequence).

This clonotype was seen only a few times. The chain combines TRBV11-3 with TRBJ2-7, with 8 positions matching TRBD2. Per germline, CDR1 SGHNT and CDR2 YENEEA. With V trimmed by 2 bases and J by 5 bases, 11 bases remained unmatched. This CDR3 has 16 amino acids. CDR3 amino acids: CASSLSSVPGGNEQYF. Written as DNA, the CDR3 is TGTGCCAGCAGCTTATCGTCCGTCCCGGGAGGGAACGAGCAGTACTTC.

The sample holds many counts of this clonotype. The gene calls are TRBV12-3 or TRBV12-4 and TRBJ1-5; D not certain. CDR3 length: 14 amino acids. V shed 3 bases and J shed 0 bases, with 6 bases lying between them. The CDR3 reads CASSFLYSNQPQHF. CDR3 DNA sequence: TGTGCCAGCAGTTTCCTGTATAGCAATCAGCCCCAGCATTTT.

This clonotype has more than one count but fewer than ten. In DNA, the CDR3 is TGCGCCAGCAGCTTCCAGGGCACGCAACTCATGAACACTGAAGCTTTCTTT. Translated, it gives CASSFQGTQLMNTEAFF. V usage is TRBV5-1 and J usage is TRBJ1-1; TRBD1 might be the D (5 bases). The CDR3 totals 17 residues. In germline, CDR1 is SGHRS, CDR2 YFSETQ. Trimming took 2 bases from V and 0 from J, leaving 17 bases between them.

The rearrangement uses TRBV6-2 or TRBV6-3 and TRBJ1-2; no definite D call. The CDR3 runs 14 residues. The V end lost 0 bases, the J end lost 5 bases, and 10 bases lay between the germline ends. Looked up from germline, CDR1 is MNHEY and CDR2 is SVGEGT. Here the CDR3 DNA reads TGTGCCAGCAGTTACTCAGGCGGAGAGTATGGCTACACCTTC. It codes for CASSYSGGEYGYTF.

This clonotype has a count of ten or more. This sequence joins TRBV27 and TRBJ1-5; perhaps TRBD1 as D (5 bases). Trimming took off 6 bases at V and 4 bases at J, with 13 bases between the two ends. The germline V gene encodes CDR1 MNHEY and CDR2 SMNVEV (reference sequence). The CDR3 contains 14 residues. Here the CDR3 DNA reads TGTGCCAGCAGCTTAACGGGGGTTAATCAGCCCCAGCATTTT. Its translation is CASSLTGVNQPQHF.

A remark on this clonotype: One junction end disagrees with the germline gene, perhaps due to a read error. J is TRBJ1-1 and V is TRBV5-1, with D perhaps TRBD1 (6 bases). CDR1 and CDR2 (germline): SGHRS, YFSETQ. There are 15 residues in the CDR3. CDR3 residues: CASSLAEGGDTEALF. In DNA form, the CDR3 reads TGCGCCAGCAGCTTGGCGGAGGGGGGGGACACTGAAGCTCTCTTT.

V is TRBV12-3 or TRBV12-4 and J is TRBJ2-5; 10 bases map to TRBD1. The junction had 5 bases not matched to a gene; V was cut back by 6 bases and J by 1 base. The CDR3 loop spans 15 amino acids. CDR3 region: CASRGTGAIQETQYF. The DNA for the CDR3 is TGTGCCAGCAGGGGGACAGGGGCAATCCAAGAGACCCAGTACTTC.

The gene calls are TRBV9 and TRBJ1-2; a possible D gene is TRBD1 (5 bases). The ends were cut back, 3 bases at V and 7 bases at J, with 19 bases in the middle. Germline CDR1 reads SGDLS; CDR2 reads YYNGEE. CDR3 length: 15 amino acids. Here the CDR3 reads CASSGRDPILGGYTF. CDR3 sequence (DNA): TGTGCCAGCAGCGGCCGGGACCCAATATTGGGTGGCTACACCTTC.

The chain couples TRBV6-1 to TRBJ1-6, with D unclear. Germline loops: CDR1 MNHNS, CDR2 SASEGT. V was pared by 7 bases and J by 19 bases, with 8 bases between. CDR3 size: 8 residues. The CDR3 DNA is TGTGCCAGCAACCGGTCTCACTTT. Protein product: CASNRSHF.

The table lists this clonotype with a count of one. V usage is TRBV7-8 and J usage is TRBJ1-5; no reliable D call. CDR3 length: 15 residues. CDR1 and CDR2 (germline): SGHVS, FQNEAQ. Trimming took off 5 bases at V and 2 bases at J, with 13 bases between the two ends. The CDR3 DNA is TGTGCCAGCAGCGGGGAGGCGGGAGGCAATCAGCCCCAGCATTTT. This encodes CASSGEAGGNQPQHF.

This clonotype was observed a handful of times. The gene calls are TRBV9 and TRBJ1-5; D is unresolved. This CDR3 has 15 amino acids. Between the trimmed V and J ends, which lost 0 bases and 3 bases, there was a span of 10 bases. CDR1 is SGDLS, CDR2 YYNGEE, per germline. The CDR3 protein is CASSVGPSYNQPQHF. The CDR3 DNA follows: TGTGCCAGCAGCGTAGGTCCCAGCTACAATCAGCCCCAGCATTTT.

This chain connects TRBV30 to TRBJ2-7; 12 nucleotides match TRBD1. The ends lost 5 bases at V and 6 bases at J; junction bases unmatched: 5. From germline, CDR1 is GTSNPN and CDR2 SVGIG (reference sequence). The CDR3 is 13 residues long. The CDR3 reads CAWGGQGAGEQYF. The DNA of the CDR3 is TGTGCCTGGGGGGGACAGGGGGCTGGCGAGCAGTACTTC.

There are a few counts of this clonotype. The chain recombines TRBV5-1 with TRBJ2-1; D possibly matches TRBD1 or TRBD2 (6 bases each). V was shortened by 4 bases and J by 7 bases, with 18 bases between the two germline ends. There are 15 residues in the CDR3. Germline values: CDR1 SGHRS, CDR2 YFSETQ. The CDR3 spells CASSPSTGGGNEQFF. The DNA for the CDR3 is TGCGCCAGCAGCCCATCGACTGGAGGGGGTAATGAGCAGTTCTTC. The full variable domain, completed using reference TRBV5-1 and TRBJ2-1, is KAGVTQTPRYLIKTRGQQVTLSCSPISGHRSVSWYQQTPGQGLQFLFEYFSETQRNKGNFPGRFSGRQFSNSRSEMNVSTLELGDSALYLCASSPSTGGGNEQFFGPGTRLTVL.

This clonotype was seen repeatedly, ten times or more. The CDR3 loop reads CASSPRGSDEQYF. CDR3 coding DNA: TGTGCCAGCTCACCAAGGGGTTCCGACGAGCAGTACTTC. V and J are TRBV18 and TRBJ2-7; weak D call: TRBD1 (5 bases). The CDR3 extends over 13 amino acids. The germline V gene encodes CDR1 KGHSH and CDR2 LQKENI. Trimming pared 2 bases from V and 5 bases from J, leaving 10 bases between.

This sequence joins TRBV4-2 and TRBJ1-2; D ambiguous. This CDR3 is 16 amino acids long. The V gene lost 0 bases and the J gene lost 4 bases, with 15 bases spanning the gap. The V gene's germline CDR1 is LGHNA and CDR2 YNFKEQ. CDR3 nucleotides: TGTGCCAGCAGCCAAGATCTAACGAAAACGACCTATGGCTACACCTTC. Amino acids: CASSQDLTKTTYGYTF.

This clonotype came up once. This may come from a read error, since a much larger clone is one base off. In DNA, the CDR3 is TGTGCCAGCATCTTTGAAGGCAGACCACGATTTGAAGCTTTCTTT. Translating gives CASIFEGRPRFEAFF. The V gene is TRBV7-2, the J gene TRBJ1-1, with unresolved D. CDR1 SGHTA and CDR2 FQGNSA come from the germline V gene. The V gene lost 7 bases and the J gene lost 7 bases, with 22 bases spanning the gap. This CDR3 region has 15 residues. The full variable domain, completed using reference TRBV7-2 and TRBJ1-1, is GAGVSQSPSNKVTEKGKDVELRCDPISGHTALYWYRQSLGQGLEFLIYFQGNSAPDKSGLPSDRFSAERTGGSVSTLTIQRTQQEDSAVYLCASIFEGRPRFEAFFGQGTRLTVV.

This clonotype appeared a few times. The chain employs TRBV4-1 and TRBJ2-7, with unresolved D. The germline V gene has CDR1 MGHRA and CDR2 YSYEKL. Trimming stripped 3 bases from V and 6 bases from J, with 9 bases between. The CDR3 runs 12 residues. CDR3 amino acids: CASSHIRGEQYF. CDR3 bases: TGCGCCAGCAGCCACATACGAGGCGAGCAGTACTTC.

The chain has TRBV25-1 and TRBJ1-6, with TRBD1 matching 9 bases. The J segment lost 9 bases and the V segment lost 4 bases, leaving 7 bases of the junction unmatched. The CDR3 is 15 amino acids. In germline, CDR1 is MGHDK, CDR2 SYGVNS. The chain's CDR3 is CASSARDRDTSPLHF. The CDR3, as DNA: TGTGCCAGCAGTGCTCGGGACAGGGATACTTCACCCCTCCACTTT. Full variable domain (outside the CDR3, taken from reference TRBV25-1 and TRBJ1-6): EADIYQTPRYLVIGTGKKITLECSQTMGHDKMYWYQQDPGMELHLIHYSYGVNSTEKGDLSSESTVSRIRTEHFPLTLESARPSHTSQYLCASSARDRDTSPLHFGNGTRLTVT.

This clonotype was detected many times. This rearrangement joins TRBV7-9 to TRBJ2-3; TRBD1 might be the D (5 bases). CDR1 and CDR2 (germline): SEHNR, FQNEAQ (reference sequence). The V and J ends lost 6 bases and 4 bases respectively, with 11 bases between them. The CDR3 consists of 13 residues. This CDR3 reads CASRRGSPDTQYF. The CDR3 DNA reads TGTGCCAGCAGAAGGGGCAGCCCAGATACGCAGTATTTT.